These 5 T cell receptor beta chains were all obtained from the same sample, sequenced in a study of shared clonotypes between healthy human individuals. Assay: immunoSEQ multiplex PCR; the TCRdb copy retains only in-frame clones and omits some. The table records a few million clones, 90% to 95% of them present only once. Sequences were obtained from naive CD4+ T cells sorted from blood. Subset specified: CD45RA+ positively selected. All receptors derive from a man between 18 and 35 years old in good health.

CDR3 nucleotide sequence: TGTGCCAGCTCACGTCGCAGGGAGGACTCACCCCTCCACTTT. It is translated as CASSRRREDSPLHF. The rearrangement joins TRBV18 to TRBJ1-6, with D maybe TRBD1 (5 bases). Trimming stripped 4 bases from V and 10 bases from J, with 14 bases between. The CDR3 has 14 residues. The germline V gene has CDR1 KGHSH and CDR2 LQKENI.

CDR3 loop: CASSQEFAWNTQYF. CDR3 DNA: TGTGCCAGCAGCCAAGAATTTGCGTGGAATACGCAGTATTTT. The V and J genes are TRBV4-2 and TRBJ2-3; the D is unclear. The V and J ends lost 0 bases and 7 bases respectively, with 11 bases between them. From germline, CDR1 is LGHNA and CDR2 YNFKEQ. This CDR3 spans 14 amino acids.

On this clone: The sample contains more than one DNA sequence encoding this CDR3. The rearrangement links TRBV7-9 to TRBJ2-5; D is ambiguous. V was shortened by 1 base and J by 5 bases, with 5 bases between the two germline ends. The CDR3 has 12 amino acids. Per the germline V gene, CDR1 is SEHNR and CDR2 is FQNEAQ (reference sequence). For the CDR3, the DNA is TGTGCCAGCAGCTTAGAGGTCGAGACCCAGTACTTC. This encodes CASSLEVETQYF.

The CDR3 nucleotides are TGTGCCATCAGGGGGCGGACAGAGAACACTGAAGCTTTCTTT. Protein: CAIRGRTENTEAFF. The V call is TRBV6-5, the J call TRBJ1-1; 8 nucleotides align to TRBD1. After removal of 10 bases from V and 1 base from J, the junction contained 8 bases not matched to a gene. The CDR3 is 14 amino acids. CDR1 is MNHEY, CDR2 SVGAGI, per germline.

The rearrangement joins TRBV10-3 to TRBJ1-2; 7 bases are shared with TRBD1. CDR3 length equals 12 residues. Germline V gives CDR1 ENHRY, CDR2 SYGVKD. V shed 10 bases, J shed 6 bases, and the junction held 8 bases outside the gene matches. The CDR3 loop is CATEDRTNGYTF. The DNA of the CDR3 is TGTGCCACCGAGGACAGGACTAATGGCTACACCTTC.